This T cell receptor (beta chain) appears in the sequencing data of a study of blood T cells in healthy people across ages. Findings and limits, study-wide: One million T cells yielded diversity estimates that were considered underestimates. Among long-lived donors, naive CD4+ cells were more numerous and diversity higher than in aged donors.

The ends were cut back, 4 bases at V and 0 bases at J, with 16 bases in the middle. Germline assignment: CDR1 SGHKS and CDR2 YYEKEE (reference sequence). The CDR3 spans 16 residues. The second PCR ran about 6 to 11 cycles with a sample-barcoded 5' primer and J-beta primers. TCRdb re-analysed the 5' RACE reads in MiXCR, keeping a single row per CDR3 protein. The profile shows 1 million or so distinct CDR3 sequences, approximately 25% of them singletons. Comment on this clonotype: Its matching antigen is unknown.

The sample, about 9.2 milliliters of peripheral blood, was drawn from each donor. Per-sample yields of isolated PBMCs were at least 6 million. The sample was also linked to a second study, of T cells of mothers and their children.

The chain carries TRBV5-5 and TRBJ1-2; D is undetermined. The receptor's source is a girl aged 2 to 9 in good health. The sequencing sample was made of blood. CDR3 coding DNA: TGTGCCAGCAGCAACCAGTGGACGGCTACTAACTATGGCTACACCTTC. It yields the protein CASSNQWTATNYGYTF.